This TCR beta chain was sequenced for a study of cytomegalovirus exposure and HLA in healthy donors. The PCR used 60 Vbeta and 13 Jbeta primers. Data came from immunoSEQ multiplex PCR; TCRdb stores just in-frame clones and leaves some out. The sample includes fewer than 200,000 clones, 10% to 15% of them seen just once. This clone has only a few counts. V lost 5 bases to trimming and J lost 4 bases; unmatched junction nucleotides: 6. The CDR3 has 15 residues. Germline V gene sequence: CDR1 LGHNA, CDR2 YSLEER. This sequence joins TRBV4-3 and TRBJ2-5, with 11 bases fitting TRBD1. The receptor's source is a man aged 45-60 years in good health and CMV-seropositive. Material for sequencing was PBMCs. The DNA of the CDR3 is TGCGCCAGCAGCGACCGGGACAGGGGGACAGAGACCCAGTACTTC. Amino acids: CASSDRDRGTETQYF.